Sequencing of this TCR beta chain was carried out in a study of neurological immune-mediated disorders. Points from the study as a whole: The greatest degree of TCR clonal expansion was observed in HTLV-1-associated myelopathy, with the lowest in multiple sclerosis, below that of healthy controls.

MiXCR was run by TCRdb on the 5' RACE reads, yielding one entry per CDR3 protein. Among tens of thousands of distinct CDR3 sequences listed, more than 15% were seen once. Germline V gene lookup returns CDR1 ENHRY and CDR2 SYGVKD. This CDR3 is built from 15 residues. Unmatched junction bases numbered 7, after V lost 5 bases and J lost 7 bases. Concerning this clonotype itself: What it recognizes is unknown.

The receptor comes from a woman aged 40 to 55 in good health. The rearrangement links TRBV10-3 to TRBJ1-4; 10 nucleotides match TRBD1. Specimen: PBMCs. The CDR3 is CAISPSGTGAEKLFF. The DNA for the CDR3 is TGTGCCATCAGTCCTTCCGGGACAGGGGCTGAAAAACTGTTTTTT.